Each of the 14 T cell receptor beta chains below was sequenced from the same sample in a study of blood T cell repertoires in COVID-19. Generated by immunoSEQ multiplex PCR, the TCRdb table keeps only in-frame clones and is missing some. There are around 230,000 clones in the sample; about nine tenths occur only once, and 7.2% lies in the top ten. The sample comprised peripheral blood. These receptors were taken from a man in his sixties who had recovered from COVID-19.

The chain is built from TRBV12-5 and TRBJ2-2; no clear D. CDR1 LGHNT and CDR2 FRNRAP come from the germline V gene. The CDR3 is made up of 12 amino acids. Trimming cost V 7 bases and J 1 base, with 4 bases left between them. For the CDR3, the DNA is TGTGCTAGTGTCCTGAACACCGGGGAGCTGTTTTTT. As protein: CASVLNTGELFF.

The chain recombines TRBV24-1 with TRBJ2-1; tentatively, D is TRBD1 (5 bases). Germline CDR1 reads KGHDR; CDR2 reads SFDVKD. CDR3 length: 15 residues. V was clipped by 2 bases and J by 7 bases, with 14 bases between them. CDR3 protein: CATSDSARTLNEQFF. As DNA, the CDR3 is TGTGCCACCAGTGATTCTGCCCGGACACTGAATGAGCAGTTCTTC.

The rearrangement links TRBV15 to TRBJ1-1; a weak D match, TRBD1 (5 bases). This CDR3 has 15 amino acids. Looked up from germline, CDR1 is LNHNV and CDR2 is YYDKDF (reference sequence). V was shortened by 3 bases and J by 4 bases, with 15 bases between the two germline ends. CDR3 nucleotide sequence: TGTGCCACCAGCAGGGTTGGCGGGGGGGGCACTGAAGCTTTCTTT. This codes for CATSRVGGGGTEAFF.

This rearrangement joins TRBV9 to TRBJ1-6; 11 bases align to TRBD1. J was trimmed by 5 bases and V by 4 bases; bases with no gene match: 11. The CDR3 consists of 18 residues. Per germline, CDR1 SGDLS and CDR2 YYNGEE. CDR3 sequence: CASSPREGQGAHNSPLHF. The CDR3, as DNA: TGTGCCAGCAGCCCAAGGGAAGGACAGGGGGCCCATAATTCACCCCTCCACTTT.

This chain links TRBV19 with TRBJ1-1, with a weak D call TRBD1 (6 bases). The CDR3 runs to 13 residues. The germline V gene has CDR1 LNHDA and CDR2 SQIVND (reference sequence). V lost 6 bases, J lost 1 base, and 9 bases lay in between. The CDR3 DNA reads TGTGCCAGTAGAACACAGGGGAACACTGAAGCTTTCTTT. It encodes CASRTQGNTEAFF.

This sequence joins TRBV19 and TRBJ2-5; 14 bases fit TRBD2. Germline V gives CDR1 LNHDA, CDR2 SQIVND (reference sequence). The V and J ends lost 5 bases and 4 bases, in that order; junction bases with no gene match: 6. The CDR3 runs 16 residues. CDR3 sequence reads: CASSPVGLAGVETQYF. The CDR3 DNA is TGTGCCAGTAGTCCGGTGGGACTAGCGGGGGTAGAGACCCAGTACTTC.

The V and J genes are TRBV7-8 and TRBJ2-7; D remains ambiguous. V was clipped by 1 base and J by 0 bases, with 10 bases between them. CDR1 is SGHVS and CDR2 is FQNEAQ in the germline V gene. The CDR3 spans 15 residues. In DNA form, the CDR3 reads TGTGCCAGCAGCTTAGAAGTATTGAGCTCCTACGAGCAGTACGTC. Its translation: CASSLEVLSSYEQYV.

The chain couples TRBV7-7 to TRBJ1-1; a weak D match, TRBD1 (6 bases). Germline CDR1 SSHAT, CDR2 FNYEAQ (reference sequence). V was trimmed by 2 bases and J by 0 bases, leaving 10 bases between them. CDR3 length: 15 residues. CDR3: CASSLFTGLNTEAFF. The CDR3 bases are TGTGCCAGCAGCTTATTCACAGGGTTGAACACTGAAGCTTTCTTT.

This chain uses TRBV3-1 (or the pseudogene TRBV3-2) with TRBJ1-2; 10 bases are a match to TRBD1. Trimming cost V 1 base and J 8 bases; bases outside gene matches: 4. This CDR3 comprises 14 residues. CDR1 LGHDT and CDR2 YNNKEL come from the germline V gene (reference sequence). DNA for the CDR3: TGTGCCAGCAGCCAAGCCGGACAGGGGGGCGGCTACACCTTC. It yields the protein CASSQAGQGGGYTF.

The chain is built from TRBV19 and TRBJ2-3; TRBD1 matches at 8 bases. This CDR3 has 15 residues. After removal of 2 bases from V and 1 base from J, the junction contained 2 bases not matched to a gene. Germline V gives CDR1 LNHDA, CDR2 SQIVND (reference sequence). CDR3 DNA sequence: TGTGCCAGTAGTATACAGGGGGCAGGCACAGATACGCAGTATTTT. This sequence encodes CASSIQGAGTDTQYF. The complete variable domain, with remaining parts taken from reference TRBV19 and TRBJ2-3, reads DGGITQSPKYLFRKEGQNVTLSCEQNLNHDAMYWYRQDPGQGLRLIYYSQIVNDFQKGDIAEGYSVSREKKESFPLTVTSAQKNPTAFYLCASSIQGAGTDTQYFGPGTRLTVL.

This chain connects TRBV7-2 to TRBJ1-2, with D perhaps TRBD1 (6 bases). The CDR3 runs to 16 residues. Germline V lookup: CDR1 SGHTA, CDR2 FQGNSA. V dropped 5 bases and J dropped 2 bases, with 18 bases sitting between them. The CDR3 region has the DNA TGTGCCAGCAGCATGGGGGCTCTCCTCTTAAACTATGGCTACACCTTC. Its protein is CASSMGALLLNYGYTF.

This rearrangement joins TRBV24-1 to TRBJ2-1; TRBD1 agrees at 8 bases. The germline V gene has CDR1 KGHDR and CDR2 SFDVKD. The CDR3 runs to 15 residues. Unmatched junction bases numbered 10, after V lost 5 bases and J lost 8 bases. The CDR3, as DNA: TGTGCCACCAGTGGCAGGGGGCTTACGATCGATGAGCAGTTCTTC. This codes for CATSGRGLTIDEQFF.

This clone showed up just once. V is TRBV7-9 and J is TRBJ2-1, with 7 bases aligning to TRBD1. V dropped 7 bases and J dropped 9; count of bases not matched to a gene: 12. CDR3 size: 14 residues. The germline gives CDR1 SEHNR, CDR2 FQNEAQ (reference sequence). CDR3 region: CASTQLRGRSEQFF. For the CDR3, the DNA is TGTGCCAGCACCCAACTGAGGGGGCGCAGTGAGCAGTTCTTC.

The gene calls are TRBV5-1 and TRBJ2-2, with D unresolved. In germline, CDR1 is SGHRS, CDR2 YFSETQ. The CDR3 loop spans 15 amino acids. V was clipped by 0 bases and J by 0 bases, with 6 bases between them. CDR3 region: CASSLGVSNTGELFF. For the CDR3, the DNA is TGCGCCAGCAGCTTGGGAGTTTCGAACACCGGGGAGCTGTTTTTT.